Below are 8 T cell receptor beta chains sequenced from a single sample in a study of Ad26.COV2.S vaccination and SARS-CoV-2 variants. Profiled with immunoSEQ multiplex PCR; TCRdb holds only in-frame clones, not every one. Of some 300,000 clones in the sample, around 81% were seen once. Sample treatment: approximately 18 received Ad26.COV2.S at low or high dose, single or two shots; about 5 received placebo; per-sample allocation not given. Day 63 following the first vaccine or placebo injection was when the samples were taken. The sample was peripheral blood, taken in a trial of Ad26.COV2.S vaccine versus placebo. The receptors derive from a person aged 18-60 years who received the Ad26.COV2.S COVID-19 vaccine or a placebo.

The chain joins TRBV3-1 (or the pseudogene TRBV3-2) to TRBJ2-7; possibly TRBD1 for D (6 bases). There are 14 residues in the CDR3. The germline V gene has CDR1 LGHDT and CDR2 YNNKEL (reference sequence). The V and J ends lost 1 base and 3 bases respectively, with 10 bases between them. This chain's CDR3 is CASSQATGIYEQYF. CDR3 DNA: TGTGCCAGCAGCCAAGCCACAGGGATCTACGAGCAGTACTTC.

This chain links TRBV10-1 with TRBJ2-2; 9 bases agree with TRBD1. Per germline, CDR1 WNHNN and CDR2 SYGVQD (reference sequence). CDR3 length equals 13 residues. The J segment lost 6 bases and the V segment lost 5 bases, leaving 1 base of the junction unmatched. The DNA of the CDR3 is TGCGCCAGCAGTAGACAGGGGGCCGGGGAGCTGTTTTTT. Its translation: CASSRQGAGELFF.

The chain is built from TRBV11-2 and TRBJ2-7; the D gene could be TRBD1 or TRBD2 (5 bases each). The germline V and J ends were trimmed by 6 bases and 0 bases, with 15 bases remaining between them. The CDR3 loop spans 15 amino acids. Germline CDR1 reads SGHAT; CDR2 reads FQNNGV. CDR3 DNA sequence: TGTGCCAGCAGACCGGGACCGACGGACTCCTACGAGCAGTACTTC. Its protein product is CASRPGPTDSYEQYF.

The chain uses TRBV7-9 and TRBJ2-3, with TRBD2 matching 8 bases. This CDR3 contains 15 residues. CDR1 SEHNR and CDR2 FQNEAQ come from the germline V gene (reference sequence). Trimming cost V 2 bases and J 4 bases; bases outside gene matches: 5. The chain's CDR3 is CASSLYGGAADTQYF. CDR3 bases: TGTGCCAGCAGCTTATACGGGGGGGCGGCAGATACGCAGTATTTT.

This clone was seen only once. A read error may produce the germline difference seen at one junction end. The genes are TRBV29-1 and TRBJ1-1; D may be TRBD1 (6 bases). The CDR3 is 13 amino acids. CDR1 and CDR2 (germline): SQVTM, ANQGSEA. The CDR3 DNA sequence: TGCAGCGTCGAAGGACAGACGAACACTGAAGCTTTCTTT. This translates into CSVEGQTNTEAFF.

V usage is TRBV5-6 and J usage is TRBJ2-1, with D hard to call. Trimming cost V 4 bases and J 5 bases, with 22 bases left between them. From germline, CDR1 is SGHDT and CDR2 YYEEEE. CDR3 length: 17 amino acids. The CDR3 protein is CASSAVSTPGANNEQFF. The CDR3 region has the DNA TGTGCCAGCAGCGCGGTCTCGACTCCGGGTGCTAACAATGAGCAGTTCTTC.

In DNA, the CDR3 is TGTGCCAGCAGCCCTAGAATCAAAGGGGCCAGCACCGGGGAGCTGTTTTTT. Protein product: CASSPRIKGASTGELFF. The chain links TRBV4-2 to TRBJ2-2, with D tentatively TRBD1 (5 bases). CDR3 length equals 17 residues. Trimming cost V 4 bases and J 4 bases, with 19 bases left between them. CDR1 LGHNA and CDR2 YNFKEQ come from the germline V gene.

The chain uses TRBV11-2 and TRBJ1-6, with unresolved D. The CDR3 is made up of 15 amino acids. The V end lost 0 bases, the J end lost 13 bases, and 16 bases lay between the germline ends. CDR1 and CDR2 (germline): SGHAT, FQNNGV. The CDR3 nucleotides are TGTGCCAGCAGCTTAGAGGGCAGGATAATTCACCCCCTCCACTTT. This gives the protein CASSLEGRIIHPLHF. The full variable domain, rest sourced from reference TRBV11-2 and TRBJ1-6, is EAGVAQSPRYKIIEKRQSVAFWCNPISGHATLYWYQQILGQGPKLLIQFQNNGVVDDSQLPKDRFSAERLKGVDSTLKIQPAKLEDSAVYLCASSLEGRIIHPLHFGNGTRLTVT.